This T cell receptor (beta chain) is drawn from a study of blood T cell repertoires in COVID-19. Study in general: Researchers got acute and convalescent COVID-19 samples from the United States, Italy and Spain.

Produced via immunoSEQ multiplex PCR; TCRdb's table is partial and in-frame only. The sample has 70,000 to 90,000 clones; 75% to 90% are singletons. Germline V gene lookup returns CDR1 SGHTA and CDR2 FQGNSA. The CDR3 totals 14 residues. V dropped 5 bases and J dropped 5; count of bases not matched to a gene: 3. Sample: PBMCs or T cells enriched from blood (not recorded which). The origin of this receptor is a woman aged 50 to 65 with acute COVID-19. This chain connects TRBV7-2 to TRBJ2-1, with TRBD1 matching 10 bases. The CDR3 DNA reads as TGTGCCAGCAGCCGGGACAGGGGTAACAATGAGCAGTTCTTC. It is translated as CASSRDRGNNEQFF.